A single sample gave rise to the 5 T cell receptor beta chains below, sequenced in a study of shared clonotypes between healthy human individuals. Naivety among CD8 cells was defined by CD45RO negativity and positive CCR7 selection, thereby excluding terminally differentiated effector memory CD45RA+ cells. Clones were sequenced by immunoSEQ multiplex PCR, and TCRdb holds only the in-frame ones, with some missing. The data show around 1.9 million clones, just over 90% seen once. Material for sequencing was naive CD8+ T cells from PBMCs. The receptors here all came from a man aged 18 to 35 in good health. Some clones in this sample may be carry-over from other donors' samples.

The CDR3 sequence is CASSLGPGAKETQYF. Written as DNA, the CDR3 is TGTGCCAGCAGCTTAGGACCGGGGGCCAAAGAGACCCAGTACTTC. This chain joins TRBV7-9 and TRBJ2-5; D is perhaps TRBD1 or TRBD2 (6 bases each). This CDR3 contains 15 residues. Germline loops: CDR1 SEHNR, CDR2 FQNEAQ (reference sequence). The V end was cut by 1 base, the J end by 3 bases, with 12 bases between.

This chain uses TRBV28 with TRBJ1-2, with D perhaps TRBD1 (6 bases). Per germline, CDR1 MDHEN and CDR2 SYDVKM. V was clipped by 6 bases and J by 7 bases, with 24 bases between them. This CDR3 comprises 16 residues. The DNA for the CDR3 is TGTGCCAGCAGCCCAGCAGCGGGGGCGCAGAGGGTTGGCTACACCTTC. It is translated as CASSPAAGAQRVGYTF.

This chain joins TRBV9 and TRBJ2-1; 11 bases map to TRBD2. The CDR3 runs to 16 residues. Germline values: CDR1 SGDLS, CDR2 YYNGEE. J gave up 7 bases and V 3 bases, and 9 bases lay outside the gene matches. The CDR3 DNA follows: TGTGCCAGCAGCGGACCACTAGCGGGAGTCGGGAATGAGCAGTTCTTC. It yields the protein CASSGPLAGVGNEQFF.

This CDR3 reads CASSQVGGGKIYEQYF. The CDR3 DNA is TGTGCCAGCAGCCAGGTGGGTGGGGGTAAAATCTACGAGCAGTACTTC. The genes are TRBV5-6 and TRBJ2-7, with D perhaps being TRBD1 or TRBD2 (5 bases each). CDR3 length equals 16 residues. V was cut by 4 bases and J by 3 bases, with 20 bases left in between. Germline V CDR1 and CDR2: SGHDT, YYEEEE.

The chain is built from TRBV7-9 and TRBJ2-3; tentatively, D is TRBD1 (6 bases). The V gene lost 5 bases and the J gene lost 4 bases, with 13 bases spanning the gap. Germline values: CDR1 SEHNR, CDR2 FQNEAQ (reference sequence). There are 14 residues in the CDR3. The chain's CDR3 is CASSRFQGSDTQYF. CDR3 DNA: TGTGCCAGCAGCAGATTCCAGGGGTCAGATACGCAGTATTTT.